This T cell receptor (beta chain) was recorded in a study of blood T cell repertoires in COVID-19. Study overall: The origin of the acute and convalescent COVID-19 samples was the United States, Italy and Spain.

In the study's own analysis: Counts of nucleated cells, estimated from reference gene primer amplification, were obtained. Libraries were prepared by immunoSEQ multiplex PCR; TCRdb keeps only in-frame clonotypes and omits some of them. The DNA gave D and trimming, while V, J and clone size come from that table. The repertoire holds 100,000 to 120,000 clones, with around four fifths as singletons. Germline V CDR1 and CDR2: SGHTA, FQGNSA. V shed 3 bases, J shed 5 bases, and the junction held 1 base outside the gene matches. The CDR3 covers 13 residues. The chain joins TRBV7-2 to TRBJ2-7; 10 bases line up with TRBD1. The sequencing sample was made of peripheral blood. The receptor was derived from a woman aged 55-70 years with acute or convalescent COVID-19. This chain's CDR3 is CASSLTGGHEQYF. CDR3 nucleotide sequence: TGTGCCAGCAGCTTGACAGGGGGCCACGAGCAGTACTTC.